The next 9 T cell receptor beta chains were all read from a single sample in a study of beta chain features in type 1 diabetes. Reverse transcription of all isolated RNA meant that expressed TCRB transcripts were sequenced. TCRdb's table, derived via immunoSEQ multiplex PCR, lists solely in-frame clones and lacks some. The sample lists about 250,000 clones, over 12% occurring once. Specimen: naive CD4+ T cells from blood. Receptor source: a woman between 40 and 50 years old in good health.

This clone was detected only a few times. The rearrangement joins TRBV21-1 to TRBJ1-2; the D call in the table, TRBD1, was not verified against the DNA. TRBV21-1 is recorded as a pseudogene. The CDR3 totals 18 residues. The CDR3 bases are TGTGCCAGCAGCAATTTCGCAGGGGGACAGGGCAGATACTATGGCTACACCTTC. It translates to CASSNFAGGQGRYYGYTF.

The chain joins TRBV5-1 to TRBJ2-5; D call uncertain. The CDR3 contains 15 residues. V lost 1 base, J lost 2 bases, and 12 bases lay in between. Germline CDR1 reads SGHRS; CDR2 reads YFSETQ. CDR3 sequence reads: CASSLISGSQETQYF. The CDR3 DNA follows: TGCGCCAGCAGCTTGATCTCCGGGTCGCAAGAGACCCAGTACTTC.

J is TRBJ1-1 and V is TRBV4-1, with D perhaps matching TRBD1 (5 bases). Trimming took off 4 bases at V and 0 bases at J, with 15 bases between the two ends. This CDR3 has 16 residues. Germline V lookup: CDR1 MGHRA, CDR2 YSYEKL. CDR3 sequence (DNA): TGCGCCAGCAGCCTAACCCCGGGGGAGTTGAACACTGAAGCTTTCTTT. This sequence encodes CASSLTPGELNTEAFF.

This clone was observed a handful of times. The rearrangement uses TRBV19 and TRBJ2-5, with D possibly being TRBD2 (6 bases). CDR1 and CDR2 from the germline V gene are LNHDA and SQIVND (reference sequence). V was shortened by 5 bases and J by 2 bases, with 12 bases between the two germline ends. This CDR3 spans 14 amino acids. The CDR3 reads CASSWRGVQETQYF. CDR3 coding DNA: TGTGCCAGTAGTTGGCGGGGCGTTCAAGAGACCCAGTACTTC.

V usage is TRBV5-1 and J usage is TRBJ2-5, with 9 nucleotides matching TRBD1. The end of the DNA is better explained by TRBJ2-7, so the J call may be wrong. Germline V lookup: CDR1 SGHRS, CDR2 YFSETQ. There are 17 residues in the CDR3. The CDR3 nucleotides read TGCGCCAGCAGCTTGCCCGCGTGGACAGGGGACCCCTACGAGCAGTACTTC. Residues: CASSLPAWTGDPYEQYF.

The chain links TRBV4-2 to TRBJ2-7; 7 bases are a match to TRBD2. J lost 6 bases, V lost 4 bases, and 12 bases had no gene match. The germline V gene encodes CDR1 LGHNA and CDR2 YNFKEQ. CDR3 size: 15 residues. CDR3 region: CASSLISSGKGEQYF. As DNA, the CDR3 is TGTGCCAGCAGCCTTATCAGCAGCGGGAAAGGCGAGCAGTACTTC.

This chain joins TRBV20-1 and TRBJ1-2, with D possibly matching TRBD1 (6 bases). V lost 1 base to trimming and J lost 7 bases, with 7 bases between them. The CDR3 runs 11 residues. The germline CDR1 and CDR2 sequences are DFQATT and SNEGSKA (reference sequence). Written as DNA, the CDR3 is TGCAGTGCTAGAGGGACAGCTGGCTACACCTTC. Its translation is CSARGTAGYTF.

The gene calls are TRBV28 and TRBJ1-2; weak D call: TRBD1 (6 bases). V lost 3 bases and J 8 bases, leaving 10 bases between the germline ends. Germline assignment: CDR1 MDHEN and CDR2 SYDVKM. The CDR3 has 12 residues. This CDR3 reads CASSFDRLGYTF. For the CDR3, the DNA is TGTGCCAGCAGTTTTGACAGGTTGGGCTACACCTTC.

This clone has just a few counts. CDR3 sequence reads: CASSKRGQGSNSPLHF. CDR3 sequence (DNA): TGTGCCAGCAGTAAAAGAGGACAGGGGAGTAATTCACCCCTCCACTTT. The chain combines TRBV9 with TRBJ1-6; 9 bases agree with TRBD1. Trimming removed 5 bases from V and 6 bases from J; junction bases left unmatched: 9. The V gene's germline CDR1 is SGDLS and CDR2 YYNGEE. This CDR3 has 16 residues. The full variable domain, its missing parts supplied by reference TRBV9 and TRBJ1-6, is DSGVTQTPKHLITATGQRVTLRCSPRSGDLSVYWYQQSLDQGLQFLIQYYNGEERAKGNILERFSAQQFPDLHSELNLSSLELGDSALYFCASSKRGQGSNSPLHFGNGTRLTVT.